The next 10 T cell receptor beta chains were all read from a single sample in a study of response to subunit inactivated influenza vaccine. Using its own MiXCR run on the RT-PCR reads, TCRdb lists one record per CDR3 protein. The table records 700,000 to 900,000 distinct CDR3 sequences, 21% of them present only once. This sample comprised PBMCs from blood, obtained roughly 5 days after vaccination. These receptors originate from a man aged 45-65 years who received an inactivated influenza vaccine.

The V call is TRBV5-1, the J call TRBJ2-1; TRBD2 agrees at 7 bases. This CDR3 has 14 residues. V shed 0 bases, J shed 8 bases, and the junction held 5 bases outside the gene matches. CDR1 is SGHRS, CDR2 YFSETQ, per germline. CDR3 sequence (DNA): TGCGCCAGCAGCTTGGGACTAGCTAACGATGAGCAGTTCTTC. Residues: CASSLGLANDEQFF. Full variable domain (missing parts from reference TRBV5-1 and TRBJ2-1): KAGVTQTPRYLIKTRGQQVTLSCSPISGHRSVSWYQQTPGQGLQFLFEYFSETQRNKGNFPGRFSGRQFSNSRSEMNVSTLELGDSALYLCASSLGLANDEQFFGPGTRLTVL.

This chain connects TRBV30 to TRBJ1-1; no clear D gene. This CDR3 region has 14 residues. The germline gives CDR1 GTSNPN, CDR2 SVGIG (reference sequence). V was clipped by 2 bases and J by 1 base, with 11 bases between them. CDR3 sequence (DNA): TGTGCCTGGAGTCTTACGGGAAGGAACACTGAAGCTTTCTTT. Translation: CAWSLTGRNTEAFF.

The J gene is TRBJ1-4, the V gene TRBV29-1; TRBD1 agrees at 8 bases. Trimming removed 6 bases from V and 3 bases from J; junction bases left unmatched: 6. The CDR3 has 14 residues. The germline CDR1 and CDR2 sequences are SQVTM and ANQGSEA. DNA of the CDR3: TGCAGCGTGGTTACAGGGGGGCCTAATGAAAAACTGTTTTTT. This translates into CSVVTGGPNEKLFF.

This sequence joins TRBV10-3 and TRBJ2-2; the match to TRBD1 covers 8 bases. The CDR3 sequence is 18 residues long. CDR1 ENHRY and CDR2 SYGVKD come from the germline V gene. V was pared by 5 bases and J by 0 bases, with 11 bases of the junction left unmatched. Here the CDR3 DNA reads TGTGCCATCAGTTCCCGGACAGGGAAGAGAGCGAACACCGGGGAGCTGTTTTTT. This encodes CAISSRTGKRANTGELFF.

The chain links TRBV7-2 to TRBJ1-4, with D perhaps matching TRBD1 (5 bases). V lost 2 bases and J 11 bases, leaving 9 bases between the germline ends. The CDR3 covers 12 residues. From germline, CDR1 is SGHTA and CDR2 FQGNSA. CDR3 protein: CASSLRGGKLFF. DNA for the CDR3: TGTGCCAGCAGCTTAAGGGGAGGGAAACTGTTTTTT.

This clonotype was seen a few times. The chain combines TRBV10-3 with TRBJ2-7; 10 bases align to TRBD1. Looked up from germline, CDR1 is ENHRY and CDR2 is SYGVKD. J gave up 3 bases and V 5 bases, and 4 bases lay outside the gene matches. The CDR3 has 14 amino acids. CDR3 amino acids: CAISHRTGGYEQYF. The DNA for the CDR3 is TGTGCCATCAGTCACCGGACAGGGGGCTACGAGCAGTACTTC.

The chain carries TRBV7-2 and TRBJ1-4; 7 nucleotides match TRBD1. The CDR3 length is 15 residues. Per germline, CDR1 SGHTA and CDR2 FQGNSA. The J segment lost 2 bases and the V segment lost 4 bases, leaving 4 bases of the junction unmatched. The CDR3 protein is CASSSGQHTNEKLFF. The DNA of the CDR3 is TGTGCCAGCAGCTCGGGACAGCACACTAATGAAAAACTGTTTTTT.

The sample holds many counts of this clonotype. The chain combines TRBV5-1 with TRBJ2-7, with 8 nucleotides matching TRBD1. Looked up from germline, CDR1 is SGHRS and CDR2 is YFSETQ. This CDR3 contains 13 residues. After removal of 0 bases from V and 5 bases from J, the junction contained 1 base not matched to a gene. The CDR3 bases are TGCGCCAGCAGCTTGGTACAGGGGGACGAGCAGTACTTC. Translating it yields CASSLVQGDEQYF.

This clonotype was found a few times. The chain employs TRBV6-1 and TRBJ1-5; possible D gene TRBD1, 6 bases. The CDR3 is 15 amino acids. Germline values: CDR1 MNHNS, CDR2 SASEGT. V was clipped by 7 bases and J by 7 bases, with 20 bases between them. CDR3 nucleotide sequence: TGTGCCAGCACCGAGGGAGGGGGGCTAGGGCAGCCCCAGCATTTT. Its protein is CASTEGGGLGQPQHF.

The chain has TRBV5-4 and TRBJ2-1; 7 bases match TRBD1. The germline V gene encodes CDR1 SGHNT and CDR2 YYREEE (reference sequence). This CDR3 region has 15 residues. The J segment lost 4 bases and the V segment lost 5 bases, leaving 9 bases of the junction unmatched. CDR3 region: CASSPGGIGYNEQFF. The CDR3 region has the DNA TGTGCCAGCAGTCCAGGGGGAATTGGTTACAATGAGCAGTTCTTC.